This T cell receptor (beta chain) was retrieved from a study of shared clonotypes between healthy human individuals. Looking at the study overall: CD4 naive and CD4 memory each took three plates per donor, while CD8 naive took two and CD8 memory one.

There are 16 residues in the CDR3. V lost 0 bases, J lost 0 bases, and 10 bases lay in between. Germline assignment: CDR1 LGHNA and CDR2 YSLEER. CD45RA-negative memory and CD45RA+ naive subsets were split from the CD4+ cells. General study points: Only blood was sampled, and tissue TCR repertoires likely differ from blood ones.

Clones were sequenced by immunoSEQ multiplex PCR, and TCRdb holds only the in-frame ones, with some missing. This sample carries some 2 million clones, 85% to 95% of them seen once, and the ten largest clones take roughly 0.13%. This clone was seen only once. Its specificity is unknown. The sequence was collected from a man younger than 30 in good health. The sequenced material came from naive CD4+ T cells sorted from blood. Sample subset: CD45RA+ positively selected. The chain recombines TRBV4-3 with TRBJ2-3; TRBD1 or TRBD2 may be the D gene (5 bases each). CDR3 in DNA: TGCGCCAGCAGCCAAGAGGGCTGGGGGAGCACAGATACGCAGTATTTT. This gives the protein CASSQEGWGSTDTQYF.